Below are 23 T cell receptor beta chains sequenced from a single sample in a study of control samples from healthy donors and cancer patients (dated by TCRdb to about 2020). The library was made by the immunoSEQ multiplex PCR assay. TCRdb took over this immuneACCESS table, retaining in-frame rearrangements with V and J assigned. Such tables are incomplete; in checked studies, under half of the missing clones stem from an unresolved V gene, and the remainder is unexplained. This sample holds approximately 150,000 clones; approximately 94% were observed only once. The ten largest clonotypes hold roughly 13% of the sample. The source material was blood. The receptors here all came from a man between 40 and 49 years old in good health.

J is TRBJ2-1 and V is TRBV28; D is undetermined. Germline lookup yields CDR1 MDHEN and CDR2 SYDVKM. With 1 base removed from V and 4 bases from J, the gap between germline ends came to 2 bases. The CDR3 is 12 residues long. The CDR3 here is CASSLFYNEQFF. The CDR3 region has the DNA TGTGCCAGCAGTTTATTTTACAATGAGCAGTTCTTC. The full variable domain, completed using reference TRBV28 and TRBJ2-1, is DVKVTQSSRYLVKRTGEKVFLECVQDMDHENMFWYRQDPGLGLRLIYFSYDVKMKEKGDIPEGYSVSREKKERFSLILESASTNQTSMYLCASSLFYNEQFFGPGTRLTVL.

About this clone: An end of the junction does not agree with germline; a read error may underlie this. V usage is TRBV7-7 and J usage is TRBJ2-2, with D unclear. Germline assignment: CDR1 SSHAT and CDR2 FNYEAQ (reference sequence). This CDR3 is built from 17 residues. The CDR3 loop is CASSFSSVGSNTGELFF. CDR3 sequence (DNA): TGTGCTAGCAGCTTTTCCTCCGTAGGTTCGAACACCGGGGAGCTGTTTTTT.

This sequence joins TRBV28 and TRBJ1-3; D may be TRBD1 (5 bases). Germline CDR1 reads MDHEN; CDR2 reads SYDVKM. V was cut by 5 bases and J by 3 bases, with 14 bases left in between. The CDR3 length is 15 residues. Here the CDR3 reads CASSMQGSSGNTIYF. CDR3 bases: TGTGCCAGCAGTATGCAGGGAAGCAGTGGAAACACCATATATTTT. Combining the CDR3 with reference TRBV28 and TRBJ1-3 gives the whole variable domain DVKVTQSSRYLVKRTGEKVFLECVQDMDHENMFWYRQDPGLGLRLIYFSYDVKMKEKGDIPEGYSVSREKKERFSLILESASTNQTSMYLCASSMQGSSGNTIYFGEGSWLTVV.

The CDR3 nucleotides read TGTGCCAGCAGGGCGGACAGAACGATGAACACTGAAGCTTTCTTT. Amino acids: CASRADRTMNTEAFF. The V gene is TRBV6-5, the J gene TRBJ1-1; D possibly corresponds to TRBD1 (6 bases). CDR1 is MNHEY, CDR2 SVGAGI, per germline. The CDR3 consists of 15 residues. The V and J ends lost 6 bases and 0 bases respectively, with 14 bases between them.

The chain has TRBV19 and TRBJ1-2; no clear D gene. The CDR3 is 13 amino acids. Germline V CDR1 and CDR2: LNHDA, SQIVND (reference sequence). V gave up 1 base and J gave up 3 bases, with 6 bases separating them. CDR3 region: CASSIGGYYGYTF. The CDR3 nucleotides are TGTGCCAGTAGTATAGGAGGGTACTATGGCTACACCTTC.

The rearrangement links TRBV3-1 (or the pseudogene TRBV3-2) to TRBJ2-3, with TRBD1 identical over 7 bases. CDR1 and CDR2 from the germline V gene are LGHDT and YNNKEL (reference sequence). The V segment lost 3 bases and the J segment 4 bases; nucleotides outside the gene matches: 4. This CDR3 is built from 14 residues. The CDR3 DNA is TGTGCCAGCAGCCAGACAGGGCGGTCAGATACGCAGTATTTT. Its protein product is CASSQTGRSDTQYF.

The V gene is TRBV7-9, the J gene TRBJ2-5; no clear D. CDR1 SEHNR and CDR2 FQNEAQ come from the germline V gene (reference sequence). V lost 5 bases and J lost 1, with 5 bases in between. The CDR3 runs 12 residues. The CDR3: CASSRIQETQYF. CDR3 sequence (DNA): TGTGCCAGCAGCCGGATCCAAGAGACCCAGTACTTC.

This chain uses TRBV6-2 or TRBV6-3 with TRBJ1-6; 8 nucleotides match TRBD1. Per the germline V gene, CDR1 is MNHEY and CDR2 is SVGEGT. V was pared by 2 bases and J by 8 bases, with 5 bases of the junction left unmatched. The CDR3 runs 15 residues. DNA of the CDR3: TGTGCCAGCAGTTACCCCACAGGGGGTTATTCACCCCTCCACTTT. It specifies CASSYPTGGYSPLHF.

This chain uses TRBV25-1 with TRBJ1-5; a weak D match, TRBD1 (6 bases). Trimming pared 1 base from V and 2 bases from J, leaving 15 bases between. This CDR3 contains 17 residues. CDR1 is MGHDK and CDR2 is SYGVNS in the germline V gene. CDR3 protein: CASSESSAAGGNQPQHF. CDR3 nucleotide sequence: TGTGCCAGCAGTGAATCCTCCGCGGCAGGGGGCAATCAGCCCCAGCATTTT.

V gene TRBV28 combines with J gene TRBJ1-5; perhaps TRBD1 as D (6 bases). The germline V gene encodes CDR1 MDHEN and CDR2 SYDVKM. This CDR3 contains 15 residues. Between the trimmed V and J ends, which lost 5 bases and 0 bases, there was a span of 11 bases. The CDR3 spells CASSPDSYSNQPQHF. The CDR3 DNA reads as TGTGCCAGCAGTCCGGACAGCTATAGCAATCAGCCCCAGCATTTT.

The rearrangement links TRBV9 to TRBJ2-2; D possibly corresponds to TRBD2 (6 bases). This CDR3 is built from 16 residues. V was pared by 4 bases and J by 1 base, with 14 bases between. Germline V gives CDR1 SGDLS, CDR2 YYNGEE. The chain's CDR3 is CASSMGGQGNTGELFF. The CDR3, as DNA: TGTGCCAGCAGCATGGGAGGTCAGGGGAACACCGGGGAGCTGTTTTTT.

CDR3 in DNA: TGTGCCAGCAGCGCGAGGGGGACAGGGGAAGAAAAACTGTTTTTT. It specifies CASSARGTGEEKLFF. The genes are TRBV9 and TRBJ1-4; 10 bases are a match to TRBD1. V lost 3 bases to trimming and J lost 8 bases; unmatched junction nucleotides: 7. Per germline, CDR1 SGDLS and CDR2 YYNGEE. The CDR3 is 15 amino acids.

This chain uses TRBV15 with TRBJ2-7; tentative D call: TRBD2 (5 bases). This CDR3 contains 15 residues. Trimming left V 2 bases short and J 6 bases short, with 17 bases between. Germline V gene lookup returns CDR1 LNHNV and CDR2 YYDKDF (reference sequence). CDR3: CATSRQRTGLGEQYF. DNA for the CDR3: TGTGCCACCAGCAGACAAAGGACTGGTTTGGGCGAGCAGTACTTC.

The chain couples TRBV7-9 to TRBJ1-4; no clear D gene. Germline V gene lookup returns CDR1 SEHNR and CDR2 FQNEAQ (reference sequence). Deletions cut 2 bases from V and 5 bases from J, with 9 bases between. CDR3 length: 14 residues. The CDR3 spells CASSLPNYNEKLFF. The CDR3 DNA reads TGTGCCAGCAGCTTACCGAACTACAATGAAAAACTGTTTTTT.

The chain carries TRBV11-2 and TRBJ1-3; tentative D call: TRBD1 (5 bases). This CDR3 is built from 14 residues. V was cut by 7 bases and J by 4 bases, with 14 bases left in between. Germline loops: CDR1 SGHAT, CDR2 FQNNGV. The CDR3 reads CASIHVRDGNTIYF. The CDR3 coding sequence is TGTGCCAGCATCCACGTGAGGGACGGAAACACCATATATTTT.

The chain carries TRBV10-1 and TRBJ2-2; D call uncertain. Germline V gene lookup returns CDR1 WNHNN and CDR2 SYGVQD (reference sequence). CDR3 length: 14 residues. V was trimmed by 5 bases and J by 3 bases, leaving 10 bases between them. The CDR3 DNA reads TGCGCCAGCAGTTTGAAGCCCTACACCGGGGAGCTGTTTTTT. The encoded protein is CASSLKPYTGELFF.

The gene calls are TRBV6-1 and TRBJ2-2; D is unclear. Between the trimmed V and J ends, which lost 2 bases and 1 base, there was a span of 5 bases. The CDR3 consists of 14 residues. Germline CDR1 is MNHNS and CDR2 is SASEGT. CDR3 in amino acids: CASSESRNTGELFF. CDR3 bases: TGTGCCAGCAGTGAATCCAGGAACACCGGGGAGCTGTTTTTT.

The chain carries TRBV9 and TRBJ2-6, with a tentative D call TRBD2 (5 bases). Germline V gives CDR1 SGDLS, CDR2 YYNGEE. Trimming took 4 bases from V and 2 from J, leaving 19 bases between them. This CDR3 spans 18 amino acids. CDR3 DNA sequence: TGTGCCAGCAGCCCTAGCCCCACTAGTTCTCCTGGGGCCAACGTCCTGACTTTC. The encoded protein is CASSPSPTSSPGANVLTF.

The gene calls are TRBV5-4 and TRBJ2-3; D is ambiguous. V lost 8 bases, J lost 2 bases, and 6 bases lay in between. CDR1 and CDR2 (germline): SGHNT, YYREEE (reference sequence). The CDR3 has 11 amino acids. CDR3 DNA sequence: TGTGCCAGACCGGACACAGATACGCAGTATTTT. Amino acid sequence: CARPDTDTQYF.

This clone appeared a single time. The J gene is TRBJ1-1, the V gene TRBV14, with D unclear. The CDR3 is made up of 17 amino acids. CDR1 is SGHDN and CDR2 is FVKESK in the germline V gene. Trimming pared 0 bases from V and 1 base from J, leaving 15 bases between. CDR3 nucleotides: TGTGCCAGCAGCCAAGATAAACGGTCAGACCGGAACACTGAAGCTTTCTTT. This encodes CASSQDKRSDRNTEAFF.

The chain joins TRBV12-5 to TRBJ1-2, with D possibly TRBD1 on 6 matching bases. V lost 0 bases to trimming and J lost 0 bases, with 32 bases between them. Per the germline V gene, CDR1 is LGHNT and CDR2 is FRNRAP. The CDR3 is 23 amino acids. The CDR3 DNA is TGTGCTAGTGGTTTGGTCAGAGTAGCTTCGGCTACAGGGAGTTGGGTGACTAACTATGGCTACACCTTC. Encoded protein: CASGLVRVASATGSWVTNYGYTF.

The chain combines TRBV19 with TRBJ2-2; TRBD1 matches at 10 bases. Germline lookup yields CDR1 LNHDA and CDR2 SQIVND (reference sequence). J gave up 1 base and V 11 bases, and 4 bases lay outside the gene matches. There are 14 residues in the CDR3. The CDR3 nucleotides are TGTGCCTCGAGGGACAGGGGGAACACCGGGGAGCTGTTTTTT. As protein: CASRDRGNTGELFF.

The V call is TRBV12-3 or TRBV12-4, the J call TRBJ1-2; D might be TRBD1 (5 bases). V lost 2 bases and J lost 2, with 6 bases in between. The CDR3 is 13 amino acids. The CDR3 DNA reads TGTGCCAGCAGTTTACCAGGGAACTATGGCTACACCTTC. This translates into CASSLPGNYGYTF.